One sample yielded the 6 T cell receptor beta chains listed below, sequenced in a study of blood T cell repertoires in COVID-19. Libraries were prepared by immunoSEQ multiplex PCR; TCRdb keeps only in-frame clonotypes and omits some of them. The table records 250,000 to 300,000 clones, about 68% of them present only once. The sequenced sample consisted of peripheral blood. Receptors were obtained from a woman aged 80 or over with acute or convalescent COVID-19.

The rearrangement links TRBV5-1 to TRBJ2-3; 9 positions match TRBD1. Trimming at V came to 4 bases and at J to 4 bases, leaving 10 bases not matched to a gene. Germline-derived CDR1 and CDR2 are SGHRS and YFSETQ. CDR3 length: 16 residues. The DNA for the CDR3 is TGCGCCAGCAGCCAACAGGGGGCCCCTATGGCAGATACGCAGTATTTT. Amino acid sequence: CASSQQGAPMADTQYF.

V gene TRBV5-4 combines with J gene TRBJ2-3; TRBD2 might be the D (6 bases). Germline V gene lookup returns CDR1 SGHNT and CDR2 YYREEE (reference sequence). Trimming removed 2 bases from V and 0 bases from J, with 10 bases in between. This CDR3 is built from 15 residues. The CDR3 region is CASSFGGMSTDTQYF. CDR3 DNA sequence: TGTGCCAGCAGCTTTGGCGGGATGAGCACAGATACGCAGTATTTT. Full variable domain (outside the CDR3, taken from reference TRBV5-4 and TRBJ2-3): ETGVTQSPTHLIKTRGQQVTLRCSSQSGHNTVSWYQQALGQGPQFIFQYYREEENGRGNFPPRFSGLQFPNYSSELNVNALELDDSALYLCASSFGGMSTDTQYFGPGTRLTVL.

The chain couples TRBV6-1 to TRBJ1-1; D remains ambiguous. The CDR3 is made up of 15 amino acids. V was cut by 3 bases and J by 1 base, with 12 bases left in between. Looked up from germline, CDR1 is MNHNS and CDR2 is SASEGT. CDR3 in amino acids: CASSETPQTNTEAFF. The CDR3 DNA reads as TGTGCCAGCAGTGAGACCCCACAGACGAACACTGAAGCTTTCTTT.

The chain carries TRBV5-4 and TRBJ1-6; no firm D call. This CDR3 has 15 amino acids. Germline V gene sequence: CDR1 SGHNT, CDR2 YYREEE (reference sequence). The ends were cut back, 2 bases at V and 0 bases at J, with 6 bases in the middle. The CDR3 DNA sequence: TGTGCCAGCAGCTTCTGGAGCTCCTATAATTCACCCCTCCACTTT. Translating it yields CASSFWSSYNSPLHF.

The chain combines TRBV6-1 with TRBJ1-2, with a tentative D call TRBD1 (5 bases). Germline CDR1 and CDR2: MNHNS and SASEGT. This CDR3 contains 14 residues. The ends were cut back, 0 bases at V and 4 bases at J, with 9 bases in the middle. The DNA of the CDR3 is TGTGCCAGCAGTGAAGCGGGGGGAAGCTATGGCTACACCTTC. It codes for CASSEAGGSYGYTF.

The sample holds one count of this clone. The V gene is TRBV7-9, the J gene TRBJ1-2, with 8 bases that match TRBD1. The CDR3 is made up of 16 amino acids. CDR1 is SEHNR and CDR2 is FQNEAQ in the germline V gene (reference sequence). J was trimmed by 0 bases and V by 7 bases; bases with no gene match: 10. The CDR3 is CASTRTGTGSNYGYTF. In nucleotides, the CDR3 is TGTGCCAGCACGAGAACCGGGACAGGATCTAACTATGGCTACACCTTC.